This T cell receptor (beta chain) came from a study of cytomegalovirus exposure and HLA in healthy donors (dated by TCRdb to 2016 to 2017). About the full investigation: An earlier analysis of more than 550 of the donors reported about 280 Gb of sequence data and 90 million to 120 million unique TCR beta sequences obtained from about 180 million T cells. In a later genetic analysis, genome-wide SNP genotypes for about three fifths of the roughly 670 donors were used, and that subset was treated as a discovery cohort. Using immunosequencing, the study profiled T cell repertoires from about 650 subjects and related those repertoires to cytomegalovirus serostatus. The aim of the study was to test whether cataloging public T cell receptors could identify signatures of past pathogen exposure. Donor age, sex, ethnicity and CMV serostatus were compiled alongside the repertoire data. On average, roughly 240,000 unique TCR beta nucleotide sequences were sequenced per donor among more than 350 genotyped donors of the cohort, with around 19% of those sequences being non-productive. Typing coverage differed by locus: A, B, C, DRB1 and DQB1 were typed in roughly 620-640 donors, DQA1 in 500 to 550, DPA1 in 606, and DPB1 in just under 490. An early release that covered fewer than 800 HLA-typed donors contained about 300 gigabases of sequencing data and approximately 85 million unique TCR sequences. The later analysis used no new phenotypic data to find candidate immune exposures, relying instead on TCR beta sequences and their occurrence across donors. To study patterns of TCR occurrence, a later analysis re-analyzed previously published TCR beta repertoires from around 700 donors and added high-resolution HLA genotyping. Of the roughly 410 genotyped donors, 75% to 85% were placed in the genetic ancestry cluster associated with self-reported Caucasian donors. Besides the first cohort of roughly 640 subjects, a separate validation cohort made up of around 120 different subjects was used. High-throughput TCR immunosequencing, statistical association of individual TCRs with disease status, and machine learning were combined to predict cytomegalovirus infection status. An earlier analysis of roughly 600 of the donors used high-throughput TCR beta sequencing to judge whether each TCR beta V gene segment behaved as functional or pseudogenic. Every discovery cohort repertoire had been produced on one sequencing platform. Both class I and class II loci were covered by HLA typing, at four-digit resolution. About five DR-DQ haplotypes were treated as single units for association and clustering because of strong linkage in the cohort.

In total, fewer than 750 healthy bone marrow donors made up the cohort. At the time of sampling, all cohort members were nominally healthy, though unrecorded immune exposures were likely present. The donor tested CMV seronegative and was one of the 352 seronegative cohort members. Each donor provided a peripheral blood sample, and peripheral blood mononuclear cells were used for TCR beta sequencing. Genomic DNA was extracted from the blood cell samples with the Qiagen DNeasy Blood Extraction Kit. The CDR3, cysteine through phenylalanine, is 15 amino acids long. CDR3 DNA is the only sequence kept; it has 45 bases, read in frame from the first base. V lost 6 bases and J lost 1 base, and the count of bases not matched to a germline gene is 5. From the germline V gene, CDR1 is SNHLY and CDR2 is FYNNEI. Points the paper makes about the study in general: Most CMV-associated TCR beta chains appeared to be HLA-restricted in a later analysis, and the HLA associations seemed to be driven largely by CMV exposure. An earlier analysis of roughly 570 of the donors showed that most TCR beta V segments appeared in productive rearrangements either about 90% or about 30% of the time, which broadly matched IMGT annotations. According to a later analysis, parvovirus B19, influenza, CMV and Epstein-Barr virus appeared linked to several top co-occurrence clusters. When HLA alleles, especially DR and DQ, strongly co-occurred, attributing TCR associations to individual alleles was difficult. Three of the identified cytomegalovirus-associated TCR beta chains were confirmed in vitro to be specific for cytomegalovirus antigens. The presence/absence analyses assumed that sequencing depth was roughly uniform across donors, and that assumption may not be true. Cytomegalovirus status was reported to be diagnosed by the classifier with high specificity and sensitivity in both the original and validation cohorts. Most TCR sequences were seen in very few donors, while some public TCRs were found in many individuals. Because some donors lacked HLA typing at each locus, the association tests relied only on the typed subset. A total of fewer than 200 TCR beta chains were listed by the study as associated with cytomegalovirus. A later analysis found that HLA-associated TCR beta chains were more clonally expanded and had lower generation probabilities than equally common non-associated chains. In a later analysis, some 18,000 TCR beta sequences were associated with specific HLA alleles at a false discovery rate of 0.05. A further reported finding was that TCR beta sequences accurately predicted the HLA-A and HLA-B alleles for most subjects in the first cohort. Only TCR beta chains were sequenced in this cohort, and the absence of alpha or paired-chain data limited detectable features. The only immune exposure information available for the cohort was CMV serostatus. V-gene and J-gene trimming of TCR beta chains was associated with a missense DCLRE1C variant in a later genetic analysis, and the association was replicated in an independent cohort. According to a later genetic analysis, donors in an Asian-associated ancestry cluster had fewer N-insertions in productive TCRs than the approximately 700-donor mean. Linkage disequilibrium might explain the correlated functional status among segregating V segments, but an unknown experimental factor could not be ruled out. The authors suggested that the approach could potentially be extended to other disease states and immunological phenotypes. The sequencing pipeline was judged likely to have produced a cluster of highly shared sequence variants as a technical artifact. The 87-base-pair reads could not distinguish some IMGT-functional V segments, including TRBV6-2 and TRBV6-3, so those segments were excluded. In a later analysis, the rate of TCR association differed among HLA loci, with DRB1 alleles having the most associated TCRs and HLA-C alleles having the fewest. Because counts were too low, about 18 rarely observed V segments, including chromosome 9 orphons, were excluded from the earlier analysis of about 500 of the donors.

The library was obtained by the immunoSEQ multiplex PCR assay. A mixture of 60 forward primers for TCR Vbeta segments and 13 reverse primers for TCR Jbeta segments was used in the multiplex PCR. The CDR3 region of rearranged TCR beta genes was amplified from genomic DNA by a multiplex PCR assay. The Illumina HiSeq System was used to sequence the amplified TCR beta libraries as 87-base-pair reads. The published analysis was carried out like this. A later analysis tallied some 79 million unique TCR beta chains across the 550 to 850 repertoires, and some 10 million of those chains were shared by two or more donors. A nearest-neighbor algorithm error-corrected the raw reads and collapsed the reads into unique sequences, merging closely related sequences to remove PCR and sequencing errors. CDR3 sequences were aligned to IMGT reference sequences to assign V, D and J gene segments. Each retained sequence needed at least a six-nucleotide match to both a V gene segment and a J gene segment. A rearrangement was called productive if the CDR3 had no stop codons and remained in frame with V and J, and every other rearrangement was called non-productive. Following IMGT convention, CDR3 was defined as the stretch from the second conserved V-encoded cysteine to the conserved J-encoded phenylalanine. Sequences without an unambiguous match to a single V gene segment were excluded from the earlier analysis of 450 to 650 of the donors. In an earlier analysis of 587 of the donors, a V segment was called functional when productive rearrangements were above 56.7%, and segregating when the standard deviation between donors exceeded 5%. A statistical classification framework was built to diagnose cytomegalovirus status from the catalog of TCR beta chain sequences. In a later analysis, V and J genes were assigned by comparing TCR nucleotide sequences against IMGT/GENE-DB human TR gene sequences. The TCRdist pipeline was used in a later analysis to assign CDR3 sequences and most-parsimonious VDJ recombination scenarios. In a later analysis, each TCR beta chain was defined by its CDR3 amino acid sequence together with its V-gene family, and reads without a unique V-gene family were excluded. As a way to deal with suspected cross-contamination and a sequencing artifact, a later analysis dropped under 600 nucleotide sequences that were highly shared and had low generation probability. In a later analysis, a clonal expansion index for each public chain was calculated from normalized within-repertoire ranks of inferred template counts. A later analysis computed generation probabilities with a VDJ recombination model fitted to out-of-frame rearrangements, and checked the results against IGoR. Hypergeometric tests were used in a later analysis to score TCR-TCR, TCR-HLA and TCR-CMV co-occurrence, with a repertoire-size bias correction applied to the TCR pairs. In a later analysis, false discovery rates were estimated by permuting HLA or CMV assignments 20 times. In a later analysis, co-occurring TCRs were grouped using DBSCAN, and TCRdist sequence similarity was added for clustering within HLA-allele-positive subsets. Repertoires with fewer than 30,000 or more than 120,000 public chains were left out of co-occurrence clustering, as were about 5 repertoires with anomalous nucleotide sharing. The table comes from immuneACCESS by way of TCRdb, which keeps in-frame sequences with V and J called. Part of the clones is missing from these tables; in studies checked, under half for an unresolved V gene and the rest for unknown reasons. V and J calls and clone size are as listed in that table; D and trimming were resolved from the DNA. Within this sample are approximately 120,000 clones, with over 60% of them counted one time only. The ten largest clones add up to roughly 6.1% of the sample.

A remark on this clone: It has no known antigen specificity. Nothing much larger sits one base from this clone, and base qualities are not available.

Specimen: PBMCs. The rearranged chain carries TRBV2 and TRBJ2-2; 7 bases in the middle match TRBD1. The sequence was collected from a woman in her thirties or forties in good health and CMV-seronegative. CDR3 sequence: CASSQDRQNTGELFF. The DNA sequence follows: TGTGCCAGCAGCCAGGACAGGCAGAACACCGGGGAGCTGTTTTTT.